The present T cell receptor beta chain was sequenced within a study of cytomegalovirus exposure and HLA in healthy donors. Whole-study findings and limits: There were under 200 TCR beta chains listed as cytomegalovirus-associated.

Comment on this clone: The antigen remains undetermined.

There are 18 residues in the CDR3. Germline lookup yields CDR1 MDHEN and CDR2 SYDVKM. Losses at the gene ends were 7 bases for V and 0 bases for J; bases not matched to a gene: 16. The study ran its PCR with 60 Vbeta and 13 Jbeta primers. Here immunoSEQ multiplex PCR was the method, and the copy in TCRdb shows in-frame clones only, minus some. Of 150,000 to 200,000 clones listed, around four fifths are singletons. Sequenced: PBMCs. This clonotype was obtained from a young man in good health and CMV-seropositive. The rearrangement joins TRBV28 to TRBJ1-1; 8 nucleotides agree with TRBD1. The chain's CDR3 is CASTSEDPDRVLNTEAFF. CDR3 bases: TGTGCCAGCACGTCTGAGGATCCGGACAGGGTATTGAACACTGAAGCTTTCTTT. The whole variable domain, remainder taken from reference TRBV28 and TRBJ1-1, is DVKVTQSSRYLVKRTGEKVFLECVQDMDHENMFWYRQDPGLGLRLIYFSYDVKMKEKGDIPEGYSVSREKKERFSLILESASTNQTSMYLCASTSEDPDRVLNTEAFFGQGTRLTVV.